Listed here are 13 T cell receptor beta chains from one sample, sequenced in a study of blood T cells in healthy people across ages. PCR was performed a second time for about 6 to 12 cycles using a sample-barcoded 5' primer and a J-beta primer mix. In TCRdb, the 5' RACE reads were re-called with MiXCR into one record per CDR3 protein. The sample holds 1.4 million to 1.5 million distinct CDR3 sequences, 40% to 50% seen once. Material for sequencing was blood. The origin of the receptors is a woman younger than 30 in good health.

The chain links TRBV9 to TRBJ2-2; TRBD2 agrees at 9 bases. The J segment lost 4 bases and the V segment lost 5 bases, leaving 9 bases of the junction unmatched. The CDR3 length is 16 residues. Germline CDR1 reads SGDLS; CDR2 reads YYNGEE. CDR3: CASRPGLAEGTGELFF. The CDR3 nucleotides are TGTGCCAGCAGGCCGGGACTAGCTGAGGGCACCGGGGAGCTGTTTTTT.

The V and J genes are TRBV28 and TRBJ2-4; D possibly uses TRBD1 or TRBD2 (6 bases each). The CDR3 totals 13 residues. V dropped 7 bases and J dropped 6 bases, with 13 bases sitting between them. CDR1 is MDHEN and CDR2 is SYDVKM in the germline V gene. The CDR3 here is CASTLQGGNIQYF. The CDR3 DNA reads TGTGCCAGCACCTTACAGGGAGGAAACATTCAGTACTTC. The complete variable domain, with remaining parts taken from reference TRBV28 and TRBJ2-4, reads DVKVTQSSRYLVKRTGEKVFLECVQDMDHENMFWYRQDPGLGLRLIYFSYDVKMKEKGDIPEGYSVSREKKERFSLILESASTNQTSMYLCASTLQGGNIQYFGAGTRLSVL.

A remark on this clonotype: One end of the junction does not line up with germline, which may come from a read error. The chain couples TRBV20-1 to TRBJ2-7, with a possible D match to TRBD2 (7 bases). The end of the DNA fits TRBJ2-5 better, so the J call may be wrong. CDR3 length: 13 amino acids. CDR1 DFQATT and CDR2 SNEGSKA come from the germline V gene (reference sequence). CDR3 nucleotides: TGCAGTGCCAGAGAGGGGGGGCGCGAGACCCAGTACTTC. Translating gives CSAREGGRETQYF.

The rearrangement links TRBV21-1 to TRBJ1-6. TRBV21-1 is designated a pseudogene. This CDR3 is 17 amino acids long. The CDR3 sequence: CASSKVDGSSYNSPLHF. In DNA, the CDR3 is TGTGCCAGCAGCAAGGTGGACGGGAGCTCCTATAATTCACCCCTCCACTTT.

This clonotype occurred a few times. This chain uses TRBV6-1 with TRBJ2-2; D not certain. Trimming shortened V by 2 bases and J by 6 bases, and 4 bases separated the two germline ends. In germline, CDR1 is MNHNS, CDR2 SASEGT. CDR3 length equals 12 residues. CDR3 in DNA: TGTGCCAGCAGTGAATATCCCGGGGAGCTGTTTTTT. This translates into CASSEYPGELFF.

The V and J genes are TRBV4-1 and TRBJ1-2; perhaps TRBD1 as D (6 bases). V was pared by 5 bases and J by 1 base, with 14 bases between. This CDR3 region has 15 residues. In germline, CDR1 is MGHRA, CDR2 YSYEKL. The CDR3 here is CASSLLEQGNYGYTF. DNA for the CDR3: TGCGCCAGCAGCTTACTTGAACAGGGTAACTATGGCTACACCTTC.

Here the CDR3 DNA reads TGTGCCAGCAGCTTTACTAGCGAAACCTACAATGAGCAGTACTTC. Amino acids: CASSFTSETYNEQYF. The chain has TRBV7-8 and TRBJ2-1; 7 bases are shared with TRBD2. The J call may be incorrect, as the DNA end agrees better with TRBJ2-7. This CDR3 is built from 15 residues. Germline CDR1 SGHVS, CDR2 FQNEAQ.

This clonotype was seen a handful of times. The chain has TRBV29-1 and TRBJ2-5; D may correspond to TRBD1 or TRBD2 (5 bases each). CDR1 is SQVTM, CDR2 ANQGSEA, per germline. The CDR3 runs 12 residues. The V gene lost 5 bases and the J gene lost 5 bases, with 12 bases spanning the gap. The CDR3 here is CSVTWGSETQYF. As DNA, the CDR3 is TGCAGCGTTACGTGGGGGTCGGAGACCCAGTACTTC.

This chain links TRBV5-1 with TRBJ2-1; TRBD2 matches 10 bases. Trimming cost V 4 bases and J 6 bases; bases outside gene matches: 7. This CDR3 region has 15 residues. CDR1 SGHRS and CDR2 YFSETQ come from the germline V gene. CDR3 sequence reads: CASSTTSGNANEQFF. For the CDR3, the DNA is TGCGCCAGCAGCACCACTAGCGGGAATGCCAATGAGCAGTTCTTC.

The table lists this clonotype with a few counts. The V and J genes are TRBV20-1 and TRBJ1-5; unclear D gene. The germline V gene has CDR1 DFQATT and CDR2 SNEGSKA (reference sequence). V was shortened by 3 bases and J by 4 bases, with 10 bases between the two germline ends. This CDR3 contains 13 residues. DNA of the CDR3: TGCAGTGCTAGTCCCAGAGGGAATCAGCCCCAGCATTTT. Amino acid sequence: CSASPRGNQPQHF.

This clonotype occurred a few times. V and J are TRBV7-2 and TRBJ2-3; D is possibly TRBD1 (6 bases). The CDR3 is 16 residues long. The V end lost 2 bases, the J end lost 8 bases, and 20 bases lay between the germline ends. Germline loops: CDR1 SGHTA, CDR2 FQGNSA. The CDR3 reads CASSLSELQGRVTQYF. DNA for the CDR3: TGTGCCAGCAGCTTAAGCGAGTTACAGGGCCGGGTTACGCAGTATTTT.

The rearrangement links TRBV28 to TRBJ2-1; 8 bases line up with TRBD1. This CDR3 comprises 16 residues. The V gene end was trimmed by 7 bases and the J gene end by 7 bases; junction bases not matched to a gene: 15. Germline V gives CDR1 MDHEN, CDR2 SYDVKM. CDR3 sequence: CASIDETGASGNEQFF. CDR3 bases: TGTGCCAGCATCGACGAGACAGGGGCCAGCGGGAATGAGCAGTTCTTC.

The chain carries TRBV20-1 and TRBJ2-5; TRBD2 matches 10 bases. Germline CDR1 is DFQATT and CDR2 is SNEGSKA (reference sequence). This CDR3 comprises 15 residues. The trim removed 3 bases at V and 4 bases at J, leaving 8 bases unmatched. CDR3 loop: CSARGPSGSGETQYF. The DNA of the CDR3 is TGCAGTGCTAGGGGCCCTAGCGGGAGTGGAGAGACCCAGTACTTC.